This T cell receptor (beta chain) was found in a study of T-cell reconstitution after alpha-beta-depleted transplantation in children. Study-level findings and limits: Reportedly, alpha-beta T cells present about two months post-transplant originated from several hundred expanded clones of graft origin.

Notes on this clonotype: What it recognizes is unknown.

During its preparation, the TCRbeta library received unique molecular identifiers. From the PCR reads, TCRdb called clonotypes with MiXCR, one entry per CDR3 protein. The table shows 800,000 to 1,000,000 distinct CDR3 sequences, with under 30% occurring only once. The clonotype was recovered from a boy younger than two who had a stem cell transplant for SCID, so the T cells may come from the graft donor. The starting material was PBMCs, mostly from graft donor cells, obtained 360 days after TCRalphabeta/CD19-depleted stem cell transplant.

In DNA form, the CDR3 reads TGTGCCAGCACCCTGGCGTCGGTCGGTTACAATGAGCAGTTCTTC. It specifies CASTLASVGYNEQFF. The chain carries TRBV7-9 and TRBJ2-1; D is unresolved. Trimming stripped 7 bases from V and 4 bases from J, with 17 bases between. Germline loops: CDR1 SEHNR, CDR2 FQNEAQ (reference sequence). The CDR3 sequence is 15 residues long.